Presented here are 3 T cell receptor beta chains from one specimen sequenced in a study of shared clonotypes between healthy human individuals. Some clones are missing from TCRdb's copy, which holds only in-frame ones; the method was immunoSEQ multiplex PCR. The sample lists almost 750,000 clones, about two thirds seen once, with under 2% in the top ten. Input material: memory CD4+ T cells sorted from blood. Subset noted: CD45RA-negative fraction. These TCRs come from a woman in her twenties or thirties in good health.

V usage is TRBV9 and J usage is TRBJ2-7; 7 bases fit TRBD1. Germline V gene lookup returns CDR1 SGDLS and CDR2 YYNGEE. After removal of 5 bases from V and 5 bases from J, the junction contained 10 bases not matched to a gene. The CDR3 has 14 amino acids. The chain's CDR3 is CASSPWTGSDEQYF. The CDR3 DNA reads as TGTGCCAGCAGTCCCTGGACAGGCTCTGACGAGCAGTACTTC.

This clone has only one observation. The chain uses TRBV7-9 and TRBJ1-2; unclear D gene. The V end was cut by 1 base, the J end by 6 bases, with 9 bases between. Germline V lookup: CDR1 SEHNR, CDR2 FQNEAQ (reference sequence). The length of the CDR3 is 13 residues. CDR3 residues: CASSLEGLDGYTF. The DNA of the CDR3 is TGTGCCAGCAGCTTAGAGGGTTTGGATGGCTACACCTTC.

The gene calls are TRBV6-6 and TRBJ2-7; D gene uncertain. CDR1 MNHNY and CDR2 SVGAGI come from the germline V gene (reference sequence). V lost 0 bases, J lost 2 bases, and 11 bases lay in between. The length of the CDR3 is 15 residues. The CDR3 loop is CASSYSKQQPYEQYF. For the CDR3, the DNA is TGTGCCAGCAGTTACTCGAAACAGCAGCCCTACGAGCAGTACTTC.